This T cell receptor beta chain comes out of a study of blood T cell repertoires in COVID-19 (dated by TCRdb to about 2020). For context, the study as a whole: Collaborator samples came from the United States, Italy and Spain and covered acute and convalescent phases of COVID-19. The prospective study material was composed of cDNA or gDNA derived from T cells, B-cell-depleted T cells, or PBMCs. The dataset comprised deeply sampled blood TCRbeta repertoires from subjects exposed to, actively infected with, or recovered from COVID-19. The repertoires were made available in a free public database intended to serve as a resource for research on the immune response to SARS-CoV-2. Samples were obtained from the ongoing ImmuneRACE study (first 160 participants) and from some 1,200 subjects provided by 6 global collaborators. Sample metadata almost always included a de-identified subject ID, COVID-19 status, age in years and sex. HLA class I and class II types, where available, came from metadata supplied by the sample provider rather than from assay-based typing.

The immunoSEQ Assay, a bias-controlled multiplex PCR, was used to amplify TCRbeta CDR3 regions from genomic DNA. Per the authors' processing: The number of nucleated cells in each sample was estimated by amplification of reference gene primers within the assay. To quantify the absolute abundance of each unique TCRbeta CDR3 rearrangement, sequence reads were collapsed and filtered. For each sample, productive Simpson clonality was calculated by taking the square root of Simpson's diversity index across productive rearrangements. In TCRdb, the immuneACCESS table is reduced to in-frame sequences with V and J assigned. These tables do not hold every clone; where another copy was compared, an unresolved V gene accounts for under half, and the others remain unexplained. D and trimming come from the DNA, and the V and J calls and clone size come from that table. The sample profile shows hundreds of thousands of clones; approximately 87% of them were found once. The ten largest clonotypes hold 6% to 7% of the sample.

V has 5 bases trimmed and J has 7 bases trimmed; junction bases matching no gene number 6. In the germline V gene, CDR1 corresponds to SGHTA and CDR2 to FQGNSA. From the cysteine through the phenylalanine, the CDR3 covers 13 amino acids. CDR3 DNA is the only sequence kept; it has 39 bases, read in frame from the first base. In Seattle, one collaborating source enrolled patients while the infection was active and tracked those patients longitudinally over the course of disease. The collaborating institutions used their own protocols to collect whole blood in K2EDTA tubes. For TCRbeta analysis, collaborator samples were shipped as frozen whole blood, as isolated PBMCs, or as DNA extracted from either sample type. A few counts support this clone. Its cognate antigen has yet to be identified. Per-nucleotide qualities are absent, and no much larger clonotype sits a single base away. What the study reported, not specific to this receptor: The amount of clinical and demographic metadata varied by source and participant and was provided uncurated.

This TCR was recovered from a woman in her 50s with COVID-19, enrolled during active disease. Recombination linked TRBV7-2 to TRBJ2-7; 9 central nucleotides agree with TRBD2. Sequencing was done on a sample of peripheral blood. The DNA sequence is TGTGCCAGCAGCCAAGCTAGCGGGAAAGAGCAGTACTTC. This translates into CASSQASGKEQYF.